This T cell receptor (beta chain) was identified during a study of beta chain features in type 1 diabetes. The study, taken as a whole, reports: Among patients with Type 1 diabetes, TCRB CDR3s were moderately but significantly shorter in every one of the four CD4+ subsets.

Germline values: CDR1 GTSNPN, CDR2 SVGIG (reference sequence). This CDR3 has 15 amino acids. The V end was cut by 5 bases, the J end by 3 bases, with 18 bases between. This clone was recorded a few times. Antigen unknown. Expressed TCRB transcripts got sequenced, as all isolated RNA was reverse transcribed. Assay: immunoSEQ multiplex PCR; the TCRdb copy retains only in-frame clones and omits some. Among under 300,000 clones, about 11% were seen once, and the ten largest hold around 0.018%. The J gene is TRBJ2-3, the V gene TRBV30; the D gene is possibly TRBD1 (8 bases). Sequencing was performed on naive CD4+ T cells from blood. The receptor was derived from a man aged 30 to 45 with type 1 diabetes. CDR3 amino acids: CAWSGGQGGTDTQYF. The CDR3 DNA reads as TGTGCCTGGTCGGGAGGACAGGGTGGGACAGATACGCAGTATTTT.